This T cell receptor beta chain emerged from a study of T cells in Graves' hyperthyroidism and ophthalmopathy. As for the study in general: Peripheral blood was obtained at initial diagnosis, preceding any treatment. Whole-study findings and limits: Among thyroid clonotypes expanded above 0.001, most also appeared in blood.

In its sample, this clonotype was seen a few times. Its antigen is still unknown. The germline gives CDR1 MGHDK, CDR2 SYGVNS. The CDR3 runs 15 residues. The germline V and J ends were trimmed by 4 bases and 0 bases, with 12 bases remaining between them. RNA transcripts yielded amplified TCR beta CDR3 regions. In the first-round RT-PCR of the TCR CDR3, the HTBI primer set was used. TCRdb re-analysed the multiplex PCR reads in MiXCR, keeping a single row per CDR3 protein. The repertoire holds about 400,000 distinct CDR3 sequences, about 15% seen once, with over 25% in the top ten. Patients were excluded because of uncontrolled infection, other autoimmune disease, pregnancy or lactation. PBMCs were sourced from more than 9 ml fresh peripheral blood.

The clonotype originates from a woman between 25 and 40 years old with Graves' hyperthyroidism. Sequences were obtained from blood. V and J are TRBV25-1 and TRBJ2-5; D gene uncertain. The CDR3 DNA is TGTGCCAGCAGTGGATCGAGTCCCTACCAAGAGACCCAGTACTTC. This translates into CASSGSSPYQETQYF.